Listed here are 6 T cell receptor beta chains from one sample, sequenced in a study of T cells after yellow fever vaccination. MiXCR, applied by TCRdb to the 5' RACE reads, yields one record per CDR3 protein. The table has just under 600,000 distinct CDR3 sequences, roughly 13% seen once; the top ten hold 11% to 15%. The sample consisted of PBMCs, taken on the day of the yellow fever booster vaccination. These receptors were collected from a young man who received the YFV17D yellow fever vaccine.

This clonotype was detected ten times or more. The V and J genes are TRBV5-1 and TRBJ2-5; 9 positions match TRBD2. Looked up from germline, CDR1 is SGHRS and CDR2 is YFSETQ. The CDR3 length is 13 residues. With V trimmed by 4 bases and J by 4 bases, 2 bases remained unmatched. The CDR3, as DNA: TGCGCCAGCAGCCGCGGGGGGGGAGAGACCCAGTACTTC. Protein product: CASSRGGGETQYF.

This chain connects TRBV5-1 to TRBJ2-7, with D hard to call. Germline CDR1 reads SGHRS; CDR2 reads YFSETQ. Deletions cut 3 bases from V and 7 bases from J, with 11 bases between. The CDR3 runs 12 residues. The CDR3 here is CASSSTLREQYF. The CDR3 DNA follows: TGCGCCAGCAGCTCGACTCTCCGGGAGCAGTACTTC.

The chain uses TRBV4-2 and TRBJ2-1; the D call may be TRBD1 or TRBD2 (7 bases each). The CDR3 is 20 amino acids. V lost 4 bases and J 1 base, leaving 26 bases between the germline ends. Looked up from germline, CDR1 is LGHNA and CDR2 is YNFKEQ. In DNA, the CDR3 is TGTGCCAGCAGCCCATTCGTTCAGGGGGATGGGGGGGAGTCCTACAATGAGCAGTTCTTC. This gives the protein CASSPFVQGDGGESYNEQFF.

V is TRBV29-1 and J is TRBJ1-5; 7 nucleotides line up with TRBD1. This CDR3 region has 14 residues. CDR1 and CDR2 (germline): SQVTM, ANQGSEA. The J segment lost 6 bases and the V segment lost 6 bases, leaving 11 bases of the junction unmatched. CDR3 sequence: CSVAGSSGGQPQHF. The CDR3 DNA follows: TGCAGCGTCGCGGGGAGTTCAGGGGGTCAGCCCCAGCATTTT.

The chain combines TRBV7-2 with TRBJ2-1; D is uncertain. V was pared by 5 bases and J by 6 bases, with 17 bases between. The CDR3 has 15 residues. Germline lookup yields CDR1 SGHTA and CDR2 FQGNSA. The CDR3, as DNA: TGTGCCAGCAGCCCGGACCTCTACTCGGGCAATGAGCAGTTCTTC. Its protein product is CASSPDLYSGNEQFF.

This clonotype showed up just once. This may stem from a read error, because a much larger clone lies one nucleotide away. The chain recombines TRBV5-1 with TRBJ2-2; TRBD2 is a possible D gene (5 bases). The CDR3 consists of 15 residues. The V gene lost 1 base and the J gene lost 4 bases, with 11 bases spanning the gap. The germline gives CDR1 SGHRS, CDR2 YFSETQ. CDR3 sequence (DNA): TGCGCCAGCAGCTTGTCCATGGAGGTCACCGGGGAGCTGTTTTTT. Encoded protein: CASSLSMEVTGELFF.